Listed below are T cell receptor beta chains from one sample, sequenced in a study of radiotherapy plus CTLA-4 blockade in lung cancer. The assay was immunoSEQ multiplex PCR, and TCRdb's table has in-frame clones only and misses some. The sample includes tens of thousands of clones, roughly 79% of them seen just once. The sample consisted of peripheral blood, taken from a patient treated with radiotherapy plus ipilimumab. The receptors stem from a human donor with non-small cell lung cancer that progressed on radiotherapy plus ipilimumab. Both conserved end residues are part of each CDR3. The D gene is left open where the match is weak. The size of a clone is reported for some rows only, either as once, few or many, or as a class for expanded clones.

j_gene	abundance	v_gene	d_gene	CDR3aa	CDR3nt
TRBJ2-7	NA	TRBV29-1	NA	CSVEGNRLEQYF	TGCAGCGTTGAAGGAAACCGCCTCGAGCAGTACTTC
TRBJ1-4	NA	TRBV28	TRBD1	CASSLKRGHEKLFF	TGTGCCAGCAGTTTAAAGAGGGGGCATGAAAAACTGTTTTTT
TRBJ2-1	once	TRBV28	NA	CASRPGARNEQFF	TGTGCCAGCAGGCCGGGGGCAAGGAATGAGCAGTTCTTC
TRBJ2-2	NA	TRBV7-9	NA	CASSLEGNTGELFF	TGTGCCAGCAGCTTAGAGGGGAACACCGGGGAGCTGTTTTTT
TRBJ1-5	NA	TRBV10-3	TRBD1	CAISTGTDSNQPQHF	TGTGCCATCAGCACCGGGACAGATAGCAATCAGCCCCAGCATTTT
TRBJ1-5	NA	TRBV30	NA	CAWSVRVNQPQHF	TGTGCCTGGAGTGTACGGGTGAATCAGCCCCAGCATTTT
TRBJ1-1	few	TRBV29-1	NA	CRASRPSLYSMNTEAFF	TGCAGAGCCAGTCGCCCGAGTCTCTATTCCATGAACACTGAAGCTTTCTTT
TRBJ2-1	NA	TRBV9	TRBD2	CASSVRAGGPDEQFF	TGTGCCAGCAGCGTTCGGGCGGGGGGGCCCGATGAGCAGTTCTTC
TRBJ2-7	NA	TRBV27	TRBD2	CASSLGLAGGRYEQYF	TGTGCCAGCAGTTTGGGACTAGCGGGAGGAAGGTACGAGCAGTACTTC
TRBJ1-5	NA	TRBV6-5	NA	CASSYMDGSQPQHF	TGTGCCAGCAGTTATATGGACGGGAGCCAGCCCCAGCATTTT
TRBJ1-5	NA	TRBV9	NA	CASSVGPNINQPQHF	TGTGCCAGCAGCGTAGGACCGAATATCAATCAGCCCCAGCATTTT
TRBJ2-7	NA	TRBV11-2	NA	CASSLARRMYEQYF	TGTGCCAGCAGCTTAGCACGGCGGATGTACGAGCAGTACTTC
TRBJ2-7	NA	TRBV5-4	NA	CASSPFSGYSYEQYF	TGTGCCAGCAGCCCCTTCTCGGGGTACTCCTACGAGCAGTACTTC
TRBJ2-5	NA	TRBV18	TRBD1	CASSLTRQGQETQYF	TGTGCCAGCTCACTAACAAGACAGGGCCAAGAGACCCAGTACTTC
TRBJ2-7	NA	TRBV7-9	TRBD1	CASSQITGGLVYEQYF	TGTGCCAGCAGCCAAATTACAGGGGGCTTAGTCTACGAGCAGTACTTC
TRBJ2-5	NA	TRBV6-1	NA	CASRAVGTQYF	TGTGCCAGCAGGGCCGTGGGGACCCAGTACTTC
TRBJ2-2	NA	TRBV4-3	TRBD2	CASSHGLAGGELFF	TGCGCCAGCAGCCACGGACTAGCGGGGGGGGAGCTGTTTTTT
TRBJ2-5	NA	TRBV5-6	TRBD1	CASSLGDRGRQYF	TGTGCCAGCAGCTTGGGCGACAGGGGGCGGCAGTACTTC
TRBJ2-2	NA	TRBV4-2	TRBD2	CASSPRTSGGSGELFF	TGTGCCAGCAGCCCGCGGACTAGCGGGGGTTCCGGGGAGCTGTTTTTT
TRBJ1-1	NA	TRBV18	NA	CASSSGLGRNTEAFF	TGTGCCAGCTCATCCGGTTTAGGAAGGAACACTGAAGCTTTCTTT
TRBJ2-1	NA	TRBV11-3	NA	CASSYGLKAYNEQFF	TGTGCCAGCAGCTACGGGTTAAAGGCCTACAATGAGCAGTTCTTC
TRBJ2-1	NA	TRBV5-1	NA	CASSLRVSYNEQFF	TGCGCCAGCAGCCTTAGGGTTTCCTACAATGAGCAGTTCTTC
TRBJ1-1	NA	TRBV28	NA	CASSTNRAVNTEAFF	TGTGCCAGCAGTACCAACAGGGCAGTGAACACTGAAGCTTTCTTT
TRBJ2-7	NA	TRBV7-2	NA	CASSSGDSKSGGQYF	TGTGCCAGCAGCTCCGGGGACAGTAAAAGCGGGGGGCAGTACTTC
TRBJ2-3	NA	TRBV9	TRBD2	CASSVTSGRAPLTDTQYF	TGTGCCAGCAGCGTTACTAGCGGGAGGGCCCCCCTCACAGATACGCAGTATTTT
TRBJ1-2	NA	TRBV27	TRBD1	CASSPGTGAVTNYGYTF	TGTGCCAGCAGCCCCGGGACAGGGGCCGTTACTAACTATGGCTACACCTTC
TRBJ2-7	NA	TRBV5-1	NA	CASSLVGRKAYEQYF	TGCGCCAGCAGCTTGGTTGGGAGGAAGGCCTACGAGCAGTACTTC